The rows below give T cell receptor beta chains drawn from one sample of a study of beta chain features in type 1 diabetes. Assay used: immunoSEQ multiplex PCR; TCRdb lists only in-frame clones, some missing. The data show 130,000 to 150,000 clones, 8% to 13% seen once. Material for sequencing was naive CD4+ T cells from blood. Receptors were obtained from a man younger than 35 in good health. Both conserved end residues are part of each CDR3.

CASSRGQGGNSPLHF TRBJ1-6 TRBV21-1
CASSPTGDYTDTQYF TRBJ2-3 TRBV11-2
CASKGVDNSPLHF TRBJ1-6 TRBV19
CASSLGVDRTYEQYF TRBJ2-7 TRBV11-1
CASNPGEAGELFF TRBJ2-2 TRBV19
CASSQGQGTGELFF TRBJ2-2 TRBV4-2
CASSGTGSTPGEQYF TRBJ2-7 TRBV6-1
CASSAWTGYTGELFF TRBJ2-2 TRBV6-5
CASSQDSGLAGVSDTQYF TRBJ2-3 TRBV4-2
CASSPPGSYNSPLHF TRBJ1-6 TRBV27
CASSLARVQETQYF TRBJ2-5 TRBV7-2
CAWGLSGNTIYF TRBJ1-3 TRBV30
CASSQGQGREQFF TRBJ2-1 TRBV4-3
CASSPTGLLTYEQYF TRBJ2-7 TRBV6-6
CASSYGRGSTDTQYF TRBJ2-3 TRBV6-6
CASSLVGGAGDTQYF TRBJ2-3 TRBV5-8
CASSPPGVQETQYF TRBJ2-5 TRBV7-2
CASSPWTGGAYEQYF TRBJ2-7 TRBV18
CASSQGTGVHNSPLHF TRBJ1-6 TRBV4-3
CASRSVAGELFF TRBJ2-2 TRBV27
CASRLQGTDTQYF TRBJ2-3 TRBV25-1
CASSQDEQGYYEQYF NA TRBV4-2
CASSRVPTYEQYF TRBJ2-7 TRBV7-2
CASSLDLDNSPLHF TRBJ1-6 TRBV11-2
CASSKLAGIQETQYF TRBJ2-5 TRBV5-4
CASSAAGGKSPDYRYEQYF TRBJ2-7 TRBV7-3
CASRAPGQQETQYF TRBJ2-5 TRBV2
CASSQDLRRNYGYTF TRBJ1-2 TRBV4-3
CASSLGTGEIYGYTF TRBJ1-2 TRBV5-4
CASRLVTVGSPLHF TRBJ1-6 TRBV6-6
CASKLNTEAFF TRBJ1-1 TRBV6-6
CASSQERGSGYTF TRBJ1-2 TRBV4-3
CASSQGRGGGPGELFF TRBJ2-2 TRBV4-2
CASHSGGSTDTQYF TRBJ2-3 TRBV11-2
CASTIRQGEYETQYF TRBJ2-5 TRBV5-1
CASSVSLAGVNEQFF TRBJ2-1 TRBV9
CASSGEQGTDTQYF TRBJ2-3 TRBV5-1
CASSEVPGQGSSQPQHF TRBJ1-5 TRBV6-1
CASSIFGQRQETQYF TRBJ2-5 TRBV7-8
CASSLEPLRNTIYF TRBJ1-3 TRBV28
CASSYQGFPNEKLFF TRBJ1-4 TRBV7-9
CASTGAYEQYF TRBJ2-7 TRBV6-5
CASSLSANRGSGANVLTF TRBJ2-6 TRBV27
CAWSEDRGYGYTF TRBJ1-2 TRBV30
CASSDRGGEAFF TRBJ1-1 TRBV6-6
CASSSRQGNGELFF TRBJ2-2 TRBV7-9
CAWSVSSGWNEQFF TRBJ2-1 TRBV30
CASSLVASFNEQFF TRBJ2-1 TRBV5-1
CASSIRGRFYEQYF TRBJ2-7 TRBV19
CSAGTRRFYEQFF TRBJ2-1 TRBV29-1
CASSPQGARWYGYTF TRBJ1-2 TRBV14
CASSPGTENTGELFF TRBJ2-2 TRBV5-6
CATSRDRMGLNEKLFF TRBJ1-4 TRBV15
CASSFESANYGYTF TRBJ1-2 TRBV4-1
CASSLVSRADPYGYTF TRBJ1-2 TRBV7-2